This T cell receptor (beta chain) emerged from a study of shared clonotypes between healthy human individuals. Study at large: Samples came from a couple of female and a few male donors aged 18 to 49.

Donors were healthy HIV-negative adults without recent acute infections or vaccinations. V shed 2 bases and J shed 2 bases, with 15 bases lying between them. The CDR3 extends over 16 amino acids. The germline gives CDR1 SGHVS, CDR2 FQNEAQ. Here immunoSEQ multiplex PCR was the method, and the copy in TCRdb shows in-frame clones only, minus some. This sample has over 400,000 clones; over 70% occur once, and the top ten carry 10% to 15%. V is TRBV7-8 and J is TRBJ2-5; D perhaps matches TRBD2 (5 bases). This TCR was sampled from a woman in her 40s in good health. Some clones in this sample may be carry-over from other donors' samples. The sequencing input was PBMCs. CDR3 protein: CASSLLSGVTQETQYF. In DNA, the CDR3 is TGTGCCAGCAGCTTACTATCCGGGGTAACGCAAGAGACCCAGTACTTC.